Following are 16 T cell receptor beta chains from one sample sequenced in a study of cytomegalovirus exposure and HLA in healthy donors. PCR amplification relied on 60 Vbeta primers (plus 13 Jbeta primers). Method: immunoSEQ multiplex PCR; TCRdb's copy keeps in-frame clones and lacks some. The sample lists some 130,000 clones; roughly 85% were seen once. Sequencing was carried out using PBMCs. The receptors stem from a man aged 40-49 years in good health and CMV-seropositive.

This rearrangement joins TRBV5-1 to TRBJ1-2; weak D call: TRBD1 (5 bases). This CDR3 is built from 15 residues. V lost 3 bases to trimming and J lost 2 bases, with 14 bases between them. Germline CDR1 and CDR2: SGHRS and YFSETQ. The CDR3 coding sequence is TGCGCCAGCAGCTCTCTGGGGGGAACCAACTATGGCTACACCTTC. As protein: CASSSLGGTNYGYTF.

The rearrangement uses TRBV15 and TRBJ2-5; perhaps TRBD1 as D (7 bases). V gave up 7 bases and J gave up 4 bases, with 13 bases separating them. The CDR3 sequence is 13 residues long. Germline CDR1 LNHNV, CDR2 YYDKDF (reference sequence). The CDR3 DNA is TGTGCCACCATGGAGGGGGCGAGAGAGACCCAGTACTTC. Translated: CATMEGARETQYF.

The chain couples TRBV5-1 to TRBJ2-5, with 12 nucleotides matching TRBD2. V was pared by 1 base and J by 3 bases, with 4 bases of the junction left unmatched. Germline CDR1 reads SGHRS; CDR2 reads YFSETQ. The CDR3 extends over 16 amino acids. CDR3 sequence: CASSLSSGRVKETQYF. The CDR3 nucleotides are TGCGCCAGCAGCTTGTCTAGCGGGAGGGTAAAAGAGACCCAGTACTTC.

To note about this clone: One end of the junction is discordant with germline, which a read error may explain. The V call is TRBV30, the J call TRBJ1-2; 9 bases agree with TRBD1. The germline gives CDR1 GTSNPN, CDR2 SVGIG (reference sequence). The CDR3 runs to 11 residues. This chain's CDR3 is CAWSSGTGRNF. The CDR3 DNA sequence: TGTGCCTGGAGTTCGGGGACAGGGCGAAACTTC. Full variable domain (outside the CDR3, taken from reference TRBV30 and TRBJ1-2): SQTIHQWPATLVQPVGSPLSLECTVEGTSNPNLYWYRQAAGRGLQLLFYSVGIGQISSEVPQNLSASRPQDRQFILSSKKLLLSDSGFYLCAWSSGTGRNFGSGTRLTVV.

The chain is built from TRBV10-1 and TRBJ2-1; the match to TRBD2 covers 7 bases. V lost 5 bases to trimming and J lost 8 bases; unmatched junction nucleotides: 18. The CDR3 runs to 17 residues. CDR1 is WNHNN and CDR2 is SYGVQD in the germline V gene (reference sequence). CDR3 DNA: TGCGCCAGCAGTCCCCAGGGTAGCGGGTACGGCCGGGATGAGCAGTTCTTC. Protein sequence: CASSPQGSGYGRDEQFF.

The chain uses TRBV7-9 and TRBJ1-2, with D uncertain. Germline values: CDR1 SEHNR, CDR2 FQNEAQ (reference sequence). The CDR3 consists of 11 residues. Trimming left V 5 bases short and J 4 bases short, with 5 bases between. CDR3 amino acids: CASSPGYGYTF. CDR3 DNA sequence: TGTGCCAGCAGCCCGGGCTATGGCTACACCTTC.

This CDR3 reads CASGSLAPYGYTF. CDR3 in DNA: TGTGCCAGCGGCTCCCTGGCCCCCTATGGCTACACCTTC. The V gene is TRBV27, the J gene TRBJ1-2; D not certain. Germline V CDR1 and CDR2: MNHEY, SMNVEV (reference sequence). Trimming took off 8 bases at V and 4 bases at J, with 14 bases between the two ends. The CDR3 totals 13 residues.

The rearrangement uses TRBV5-1 and TRBJ1-1; 7 nucleotides agree with TRBD1. The V gene's germline CDR1 is SGHRS and CDR2 YFSETQ. The V gene end was trimmed by 2 bases and the J gene end by 4 bases; junction bases not matched to a gene: 8. The CDR3 has 15 residues. The CDR3 bases are TGCGCCAGCAGCTTTCAGGACCCAGGGGGCACTGAAGCTTTCTTT. This encodes CASSFQDPGGTEAFF.

Only a few counts were recorded for this clone. The genes are TRBV5-4 and TRBJ2-6; 13 bases agree with TRBD2. Germline V CDR1 and CDR2: SGHNT, YYREEE (reference sequence). The CDR3 has 18 residues. J was trimmed by 3 bases and V by 4 bases; bases with no gene match: 7. Written as DNA, the CDR3 is TGTGCCAGCAGCCTCGGGACTAGCGGGATCGGTGGGGCCAACGTCCTGACTTTC. As protein: CASSLGTSGIGGANVLTF.

This clone was detected once. V and J are TRBV19 and TRBJ1-2; 8 bases fit TRBD1. Germline V gene lookup returns CDR1 LNHDA and CDR2 SQIVND (reference sequence). Trimming cost V 7 bases and J 4 bases; bases outside gene matches: 14. The CDR3 extends over 16 amino acids. CDR3 in amino acids: CASTQGALSHPYGYTF. CDR3 in DNA: TGTGCCAGTACGCAGGGGGCGCTTAGTCACCCCTATGGCTACACCTTC.

This clone was seen once. The V gene is TRBV13, the J gene TRBJ2-7, with 7 bases aligning to TRBD1. The CDR3 is 15 residues long. Germline V gene sequence: CDR1 PRHDT, CDR2 FYEKMQ (reference sequence). The junction had 8 bases not matched to a gene; V was cut back by 3 bases and J by 3 bases. The CDR3 here is CASSLVGQPDYEQYF. The CDR3 DNA is TGTGCCAGCAGCTTGGTGGGACAGCCCGACTACGAGCAGTACTTC.

This chain connects TRBV7-8 to TRBJ1-5; D is uncertain. Germline CDR1 SGHVS, CDR2 FQNEAQ. V was shortened by 5 bases and J by 0 bases, with 11 bases between the two germline ends. CDR3 length equals 15 residues. CDR3 DNA: TGTGCCAGCAGCCCCGGAGGTCTTAGCAATCAGCCCCAGCATTTT. Its protein is CASSPGGLSNQPQHF. Combining the CDR3 with reference TRBV7-8 and TRBJ1-5 gives the whole variable domain GAGVSQSPRYKVAKRGQDVALRCDPISGHVSLFWYQQALGQGPEFLTYFQNEAQLDKSGLPSDRFFAERPEGSVSTLKIQRTQQEDSAVYLCASSPGGLSNQPQHFGDGTRLSIL.

The V gene is TRBV7-9, the J gene TRBJ1-2, with 9 bases lining up with TRBD1. Unmatched junction bases numbered 8, after V lost 4 bases and J lost 2 bases. The germline V gene encodes CDR1 SEHNR and CDR2 FQNEAQ (reference sequence). The CDR3 runs 16 residues. The DNA of the CDR3 is TGTGCCAGCAGCTGGACAGGGGCCACTTCGAACTATGGCTACACCTTC. This sequence encodes CASSWTGATSNYGYTF.

The rearrangement joins TRBV7-7 to TRBJ2-1; 7 nucleotides agree with TRBD1. The CDR3 covers 13 residues. Losses at the gene ends were 3 bases for V and 6 bases for J; bases not matched to a gene: 2. CDR1 SSHAT and CDR2 FNYEAQ come from the germline V gene (reference sequence). The CDR3 here is CASSFNRGNEQFF. The CDR3 DNA sequence: TGTGCCAGCAGCTTCAACAGGGGCAATGAGCAGTTCTTC.

The chain combines TRBV6-5 with TRBJ1-5; D is unresolved. The CDR3 runs to 16 residues. CDR1 and CDR2 (germline): MNHEY, SVGAGI. Trimming took off 2 bases at V and 4 bases at J, with 15 bases between the two ends. CDR3 region: CASSYRGGGSNQPQHF. Here the CDR3 DNA reads TGTGCCAGCAGTTACAGAGGTGGAGGGTCTAATCAGCCCCAGCATTTT.

The chain uses TRBV15 and TRBJ2-7; D remains unclear. The germline V and J ends were trimmed by 0 bases and 0 bases, with 6 bases remaining between them. The CDR3 spans 14 residues. Germline values: CDR1 LNHNV, CDR2 YYDKDF (reference sequence). CDR3 DNA: TGTGCCACCAGCAGAGACCACAGCTCCTACGAGCAGTACTTC. Its protein product is CATSRDHSSYEQYF.